The 27 T cell receptor beta chains presented below share a single source sample, sequenced in a study of blood T cell repertoires in COVID-19. Using immunoSEQ multiplex PCR, the repertoire was profiled, and TCRdb retains in-frame clones only, with some absent. The repertoire has a few hundred thousand clones, around 85% of them found once; the top ten carry roughly a sixth. The sequencing sample was made of PBMCs or T cells enriched from blood (not recorded which). Receptors originate from a man in his forties who had recovered from COVID-19.

This chain connects TRBV19 to TRBJ2-7; tentatively, D is TRBD2 (5 bases). This CDR3 is built from 14 residues. Germline CDR1 and CDR2: LNHDA and SQIVND (reference sequence). Trimming left V 4 bases short and J 5 bases short, with 15 bases between. CDR3 sequence reads: CASSNSVRFNEQYF. The CDR3 nucleotides read TGTGCCAGTAGTAATAGCGTGAGATTCAACGAGCAGTACTTC.

This clone has a handful of counts. V usage is TRBV12-3 or TRBV12-4 and J usage is TRBJ1-5; D unclear. Trimming stripped 6 bases from V and 4 bases from J, with 10 bases between. CDR3 length: 13 amino acids. CDR3 amino acids: CASSQSLNQPQHF. CDR3 bases: TGTGCCAGCAGCCAGTCCCTTAATCAGCCCCAGCATTTT.

CDR3 DNA: TGTGCCAGCAGGAGTCGGGGTGGCAATCAGCCCCAGCATTTT. Translated: CASRSRGGNQPQHF. V is TRBV28 and J is TRBJ1-5; D is unresolved. Germline loops: CDR1 MDHEN, CDR2 SYDVKM. This CDR3 region has 14 residues. The V end lost 6 bases, the J end lost 2 bases, and 11 bases lay between the germline ends.

The J gene is TRBJ2-3, the V gene TRBV28; the match to TRBD1 covers 8 bases. Trimming cost V 5 bases and J 4 bases; bases outside gene matches: 8. This CDR3 has 15 amino acids. Germline values: CDR1 MDHEN, CDR2 SYDVKM. In DNA, the CDR3 is TGTGCCAGCAGTGGATACAGGGGGATATCAGATACGCAGTATTTT. Encoded protein: CASSGYRGISDTQYF.

A word on this clone: The sample holds other DNA sequences that translate to the same CDR3. The rearrangement joins TRBV2 to TRBJ1-3; 9 nucleotides align to TRBD1. CDR1 and CDR2 from the germline V gene are SNHLY and FYNNEI. CDR3 length: 14 amino acids. V shed 4 bases, J shed 2 bases, and the junction held 0 bases outside the gene matches. The CDR3 DNA reads as TGTGCCAGCAGTGGGACAGGGGCTGGAAACACCATATATTTT. Its translation: CASSGTGAGNTIYF.

The chain carries TRBV6-5 and TRBJ2-5, with TRBD2 as a possible D gene (6 bases). CDR3 length: 13 amino acids. In germline, CDR1 is MNHEY, CDR2 SVGAGI. V was cut by 6 bases and J by 5 bases, with 13 bases left in between. The CDR3 DNA reads as TGTGCCAGCAGAGGAGGGACGGGGGAGACCCAGTACTTC. Its translation: CASRGGTGETQYF.

The V call is TRBV12-3 or TRBV12-4, the J call TRBJ2-1; tentatively, D is TRBD2 (5 bases). The V gene lost 3 bases and the J gene lost 6 bases, with 9 bases spanning the gap. The CDR3 totals 13 residues. The DNA for the CDR3 is TGTGCCAGCAGTTTTCTAGCTCTCAATGAGCAGTTCTTC. This codes for CASSFLALNEQFF.

Only one count was recorded for this clone. This chain joins TRBV11-2 and TRBJ2-7, with a tentative D call TRBD1 (6 bases). The V gene's germline CDR1 is SGHAT and CDR2 FQNNGV. The CDR3 is 11 amino acids. Trimming removed 9 bases from V and 1 base from J, with 7 bases in between. CDR3 amino acids: CASGQSYEQYF. In DNA, the CDR3 is TGTGCCAGTGGACAGTCCTACGAGCAGTACTTC.

V gene TRBV6-5 combines with J gene TRBJ2-7; TRBD2 is a possible D gene (5 bases). Germline values: CDR1 MNHEY, CDR2 SVGAGI. CDR3 length equals 13 residues. V was shortened by 7 bases and J by 0 bases, with 10 bases between the two germline ends. The CDR3 region has the DNA TGTGCCAGCAAAAGCGGAGCCTCCTACGAGCAGTACTTC. Translation: CASKSGASYEQYF.

The genes are TRBV2 and TRBJ2-2, with 9 bases lining up with TRBD1. This CDR3 has 12 amino acids. Looked up from germline, CDR1 is SNHLY and CDR2 is FYNNEI. J was trimmed by 13 bases and V by 6 bases; bases with no gene match: 6. The CDR3 loop is CASRGQGERLFF. The CDR3, as DNA: TGTGCCAGCAGGGGACAGGGAGAAAGGCTGTTTTTT.

The rearrangement joins TRBV28 to TRBJ1-5, with TRBD1 identical over 7 bases. The ends lost 10 bases at V and 0 bases at J; junction bases unmatched: 12. Germline V gives CDR1 MDHEN, CDR2 SYDVKM. The CDR3 runs to 16 residues. The CDR3 reads CATIQGVLYSNQPQHF. The CDR3 DNA sequence: TGTGCCACCATCCAGGGGGTTCTCTATAGCAATCAGCCCCAGCATTTT.

This clone occurred once. The rearrangement uses TRBV5-5 and TRBJ2-1; 7 nucleotides line up with TRBD1. The length of the CDR3 is 15 residues. Trimming removed 3 bases from V and 4 bases from J; junction bases left unmatched: 7. Germline V CDR1 and CDR2: SGHKS, YYEKEE (reference sequence). Written as DNA, the CDR3 is TGTGCCAGCAGCTGGACCGACAGGGCTTACAATGAGCAGTTCTTC. It is translated as CASSWTDRAYNEQFF.

This chain joins TRBV7-2 and TRBJ2-1; weak D call: TRBD1 (6 bases). Trimming took off 5 bases at V and 10 bases at J, with 9 bases between the two ends. The germline V gene encodes CDR1 SGHTA and CDR2 FQGNSA. This CDR3 has 11 residues. The CDR3 is CASSLTGEQFF. The CDR3 DNA follows: TGTGCCAGCAGCCTTACAGGGGAGCAGTTCTTC.

The V gene is TRBV24-1, the J gene TRBJ2-3; 9 nucleotides agree with TRBD1. V dropped 6 bases and J dropped 5; count of bases not matched to a gene: 5. This CDR3 spans 14 amino acids. Looked up from germline, CDR1 is KGHDR and CDR2 is SFDVKD. The CDR3 loop reads CATSNRGQGDTQYF. CDR3 DNA: TGTGCCACCAGTAACAGGGGGCAAGGAGATACGCAGTATTTT.

This clone was picked up one time. The rearrangement joins TRBV5-1 to TRBJ2-1; TRBD2 matches 14 bases. From germline, CDR1 is SGHRS and CDR2 YFSETQ. V dropped 3 bases and J dropped 14; count of bases not matched to a gene: 10. This CDR3 is built from 15 residues. This CDR3 is CASSSQPGLAGVEFF. In DNA, the CDR3 is TGCGCCAGCAGCTCCCAACCGGGACTAGCGGGAGTAGAGTTCTTC.

This sequence joins TRBV7-3 and TRBJ2-7, with D possibly being TRBD2 (6 bases). Germline CDR1 is SGHTA and CDR2 is FQGTGA. The CDR3 has 18 amino acids. Trimming pared 4 bases from V and 2 bases from J, leaving 24 bases between. The CDR3 loop reads CASSSLTPGDPSTYEQYF. The CDR3 nucleotides are TGTGCCAGCAGCTCATTGACACCGGGGGACCCATCGACCTACGAGCAGTACTTC. Looking up the rest from reference TRBV7-3 and TRBJ2-7 gives the full variable domain: GAGVSQTPSNKVTEKGKYVELRCDPISGHTALYWYRQSLGQGPEFLIYFQGTGAADDSGLPNDRFFAVRPEGSVSTLKIQRTERGDSAVYLCASSSLTPGDPSTYEQYFGPGTRLTVT.

This clone was seen only a few times. J is TRBJ2-5 and V is TRBV5-1; D is possibly TRBD1 (6 bases). The germline V and J ends were trimmed by 3 bases and 5 bases, with 17 bases remaining between them. CDR1 SGHRS and CDR2 YFSETQ come from the germline V gene. The CDR3 contains 15 residues. CDR3 in amino acids: CASSWDHRVSETQYF. In nucleotides, the CDR3 is TGCGCCAGCAGCTGGGATCACAGGGTTTCGGAGACCCAGTACTTC.

The V gene is TRBV5-6, the J gene TRBJ1-1, with 8 positions matching TRBD1. Looked up from germline, CDR1 is SGHDT and CDR2 is YYEEEE. V lost 3 bases and J lost 6; bases outside the gene matches: 10. The CDR3 covers 15 residues. DNA for the CDR3: TGTGCCAGCAGCTGGAGGACAGGGCGAGGTCCTGAAGCTTTCTTT. Amino acids: CASSWRTGRGPEAFF.

The chain joins TRBV6-5 to TRBJ1-2, with D possibly matching TRBD1 (5 bases). Trimming pared 8 bases from V and 8 bases from J, leaving 18 bases between. The CDR3 extends over 13 amino acids. Germline CDR1 reads MNHEY; CDR2 reads SVGAGI. The CDR3 DNA reads TGTGCCAGCGTTGATGACAGTCCTGTAGGCTACACCTTC. Translating it yields CASVDDSPVGYTF.

The chain carries TRBV28 and TRBJ2-2; 9 bases match TRBD1. J lost 6 bases, V lost 2 bases, and 4 bases had no gene match. This CDR3 has 15 amino acids. The V gene's germline CDR1 is MDHEN and CDR2 SYDVKM. CDR3 residues: CASSLAYRGPGELFF. The CDR3 coding sequence is TGTGCCAGCAGTTTAGCTTACAGGGGGCCCGGGGAGCTGTTTTTT.

This chain links TRBV11-2 with TRBJ2-7; TRBD1 matches at 7 bases. This CDR3 has 12 amino acids. The V gene's germline CDR1 is SGHAT and CDR2 FQNNGV. V shed 9 bases and J 4 bases; nucleotides not matched to a gene: 6. The CDR3 sequence is CASAGGGYEQYF. CDR3 nucleotide sequence: TGTGCCAGTGCAGGGGGTGGGTACGAGCAGTACTTC.

The chain couples TRBV28 to TRBJ2-7; the match to TRBD1 covers 9 bases. This CDR3 has 17 residues. Trimming removed 5 bases from V and 1 base from J; junction bases left unmatched: 12. Germline CDR1 reads MDHEN; CDR2 reads SYDVKM. The CDR3 loop is CASSLSGRDRVSYEQYF. The DNA for the CDR3 is TGTGCCAGCAGTCTAAGCGGGCGGGACAGGGTTTCCTACGAGCAGTACTTC.

The V gene is TRBV7-9, the J gene TRBJ1-2; maybe TRBD1 (5 bases). Between the trimmed V and J ends, which lost 1 base and 5 bases, there was a span of 11 bases. The CDR3 sequence is 14 residues long. The germline gives CDR1 SEHNR, CDR2 FQNEAQ (reference sequence). Here the CDR3 DNA reads TGTGCCAGCAGCTTAGTGGGGCCAGATTATGGCTACACCTTC. Its translation is CASSLVGPDYGYTF. Full variable domain (missing parts from reference TRBV7-9 and TRBJ1-2): DTGVSQNPRHKITKRGQNVTFRCDPISEHNRLYWYRQTLGQGPEFLTYFQNEAQLEKSRLLSDRFSAERPKGSFSTLEIQRTEQGDSAMYLCASSLVGPDYGYTFGSGTRLTVV.

The chain uses TRBV3-1 (or the pseudogene TRBV3-2) and TRBJ2-4; 10 positions match TRBD1. The CDR3 spans 17 residues. The V segment lost 2 bases and the J segment 2 bases; nucleotides outside the gene matches: 6. From germline, CDR1 is LGHDT and CDR2 YNNKEL (reference sequence). The DNA of the CDR3 is TGTGCCAGCAGCCAATCCGGACAGGGGGTTTCCAAAAACATTCAGTACTTC. Translated: CASSQSGQGVSKNIQYF.

The chain couples TRBV5-5 to TRBJ2-3; TRBD1 might be the D (5 bases). The CDR3 spans 13 residues. Germline CDR1 SGHKS, CDR2 YYEKEE (reference sequence). V gave up 4 bases and J gave up 3 bases, with 9 bases separating them. The CDR3 DNA reads as TGTGCCAGCAGCAGACAGATTACAGATACGCAGTATTTT. This sequence encodes CASSRQITDTQYF. The complete variable domain, with remaining parts taken from reference TRBV5-5 and TRBJ2-3, reads DAGVTQSPTHLIKTRGQQVTLRCSPISGHKSVSWYQQVLGQGPQFIFQYYEKEERGRGNFPDRFSARQFPNYSSELNVNALLLGDSALYLCASSRQITDTQYFGPGTRLTVL.

V and J are TRBV19 and TRBJ2-2; 10 nucleotides line up with TRBD2. Germline assignment: CDR1 LNHDA and CDR2 SQIVND (reference sequence). This CDR3 spans 15 amino acids. The V segment lost 7 bases and the J segment 5 bases; nucleotides outside the gene matches: 7. The CDR3 DNA reads TGTGCCAGTACCTTAGCGGGAGGAGGTACCGGGGAGCTGTTTTTT. It codes for CASTLAGGGTGELFF.

This chain uses TRBV6-1 with TRBJ2-3; the match to TRBD2 covers 14 bases. V shed 3 bases, J shed 8 bases, and the junction held 7 bases outside the gene matches. This CDR3 spans 16 amino acids. In germline, CDR1 is MNHNS, CDR2 SASEGT. This CDR3 is CASSDGTSGRRSTQYF. The CDR3 DNA sequence: TGTGCCAGCAGTGACGGGACTAGCGGGAGACGGTCTACGCAGTATTTT.